The sequence of this T cell receptor beta chain was determined in a study of blood T cell repertoires in COVID-19. Study in general: PBMCs, B-cell-depleted T cells, or T cells were the source of the cDNA or gDNA that made up the material.

As originally analysed: The assay estimated nucleated cells by amplifying reference gene primers. TCRdb's copy holds only in-frame clones and misses some; the assay was immunoSEQ multiplex PCR. V, J and clone size derive from that table, while D and trimming were established from the DNA sequence. The sample consists of about 160,000 clones, roughly 80% of them appearing once. This CDR3 is 13 amino acids long. Per germline, CDR1 SQVTM and CDR2 ANQGSEA. J gave up 7 bases and V 5 bases, and 8 bases lay outside the gene matches. Each participant's cohort was designated according to participant-reported clinical history. This clone was observed a few times.

This sequence joins TRBV29-1 and TRBJ2-7; 10 bases are a match to TRBD2. The source of this sequence is a woman between 40 and 55 years old with acute COVID-19. The specimen sequenced was PBMCs or T cells enriched from blood (not recorded which). CDR3 DNA sequence: TGCAGCGTTCGGACTAGCGGTCAGGGGGAGCAGTACTTC. It is translated as CSVRTSGQGEQYF.